This TCR beta chain was profiled in a study of T cell responses to AZD1222 COVID-19 vaccine. Study-wide points: Baseline serology detected seropositivity in only a handful of AZD1222 recipients. Increased Spike-specific TCR breadth and depth were observed after two AZD1222 doses.

Data came from immunoSEQ multiplex PCR; TCRdb stores just in-frame clones and leaves some out. This table holds more than 90,000 clones, approximately 89% found once. The CDR3 extends over 14 amino acids. V was cut by 0 bases and J by 2 bases, with 8 bases left in between. Germline V gene lookup returns CDR1 SGDLS and CDR2 YYNGEE. About this clone: Its antigen remains unknown.

The chain joins TRBV9 to TRBJ1-1; possible D gene TRBD1, 6 bases. The origin of this receptor is an adult who received the AZD1222 COVID-19 vaccine. The sequencing here drew on peripheral blood, taken 28 days after the second AZD1222 dose. CDR3 nucleotide sequence: TGTGCCAGCAGCGTAGGGACAGCAAACACTGAAGCTTTCTTT. It encodes CASSVGTANTEAFF.